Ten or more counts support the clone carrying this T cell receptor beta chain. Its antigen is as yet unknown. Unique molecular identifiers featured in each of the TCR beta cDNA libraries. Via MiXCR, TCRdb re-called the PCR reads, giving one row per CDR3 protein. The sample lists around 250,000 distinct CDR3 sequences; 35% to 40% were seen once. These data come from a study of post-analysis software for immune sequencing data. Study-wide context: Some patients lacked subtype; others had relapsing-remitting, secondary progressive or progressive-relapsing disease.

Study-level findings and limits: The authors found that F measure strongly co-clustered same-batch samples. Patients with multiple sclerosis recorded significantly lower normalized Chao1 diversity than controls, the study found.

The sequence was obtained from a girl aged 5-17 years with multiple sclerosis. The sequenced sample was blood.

CDR3 DNA sequence: TGTGCCAGCAGCCAAGAGACAGGGCATTCCTACGAGCAGTACTTC. Its translation: CASSQETGHSYEQYF. J is TRBJ2-7 and V is TRBV7-2, with 7 bases aligning to TRBD1. Germline V gene data show CDR1 as SGHTA and CDR2 as FQGNSA. The CDR3 spans 15 residues. V shed 5 bases, J shed 1 base, and the junction held 8 bases outside the gene matches.